The sequence of this T cell receptor beta chain was determined in a study of shared clonotypes between healthy human individuals. The length of the CDR3 is 16 residues. Germline V gene lookup returns CDR1 MNHEY and CDR2 SVGAGI. V was shortened by 0 bases and J by 4 bases, with 10 bases between the two germline ends. Note on this clone: Its antigen is currently unknown. The sample contains more than one DNA sequence encoding this CDR3.

The protocol was immunoSEQ multiplex PCR, while the TCRdb copy is restricted to in-frame clones and leaves out a portion. The profile covers 2.5 million or so clones, with 90% to 95% appearing a single time and roughly 0.14% taken by the ten largest. General study findings and limits: Memory subsets generally showed smaller estimated richness than naive subsets did.

The V gene is TRBV6-5, the J gene TRBJ2-6; D could derive from TRBD1 or TRBD2 (5 bases each). This TCR was recovered from a man aged 18 to 30 in good health. The sample taken for sequencing was naive CD4+ T cells sorted from blood. Subset noted: CD45RA+ positively selected. The CDR3 region is CASSYSRGPGANVLTF. The CDR3 DNA reads as TGTGCCAGCAGTTACTCCCGGGGACCAGGGGCCAACGTCCTGACTTTC.